These T cell receptor beta chains were read from a single sample in a study of patients and donors after allogeneic stem cell transplantation. MiXCR was run by TCRdb on the RT-PCR reads, yielding one entry per CDR3 protein. The sample records some 230,000 distinct CDR3 sequences, roughly 14% being singletons. Sequenced material: blood, either unsorted or a sorted T cell fraction (not recorded which). The receptors were gathered from a human donor who was either an allogeneic HSCT recipient or a stem cell or donor lymphocyte infusion donor (not recorded which). It is not recorded whose cells these are; they may come from a transplant donor. The CDR3 runs from the conserved cysteine through the conserved F or W. The order of the fields is clone size, J gene, V gene, D gene, CDR3 DNA, CDR3 protein. A D gene is named only where the DNA matches it firmly. Not all rows give a size; the values are once, few, many and, for expanded clones, a class.

clone size: few
J gene: TRBJ2-3
V gene: TRBV30
D gene: TRBD2
CDR3 DNA: TGTGCCTGGAGCCCGGGAGTAGCGGGGGGTATAGATACGCAGTATTTT
CDR3 protein: CAWSPGVAGGIDTQYF

clone size: many
J gene: TRBJ2-1
V gene: TRBV5-1
D gene: NA
CDR3 DNA: TGCGCCAGCAGCTTGACTGACTCCTCGAATGAGCAGTTCTTC
CDR3 protein: CASSLTDSSNEQFF

clone size: NA
J gene: TRBJ2-6
V gene: TRBV5-1
D gene: TRBD1
CDR3 DNA: TGCGCCAGCAGCCACCGGACAGGGGGATCCAGGCCCCATAACTCTGGGGCCAACGTCCTGACTTTC
CDR3 protein: CASSHRTGGSRPHNSGANVLTF

clone size: few
J gene: TRBJ2-1
V gene: TRBV20-1
D gene: TRBD1
CDR3 DNA: TGCAGTGCCAATGACAGGGGGAATGAGCAGTTCTTC
CDR3 protein: CSANDRGNEQFF

clone size: NA
J gene: TRBJ1-5
V gene: TRBV2
D gene: NA
CDR3 DNA: TGTGCCAGCACCCGGGGGCCCGGTGGCAATCAGCCCCAGCATTTT
CDR3 protein: CASTRGPGGNQPQHF

clone size: NA
J gene: TRBJ2-5
V gene: TRBV29-1
D gene: NA
CDR3 DNA: TGCAGCGTTGACGGGACGGCACAAGAGACCCAGTACTTC
CDR3 protein: CSVDGTAQETQYF

clone size: NA
J gene: TRBJ1-2
V gene: TRBV27
D gene: NA
CDR3 DNA: TGTGCCAGCAGTTTTGCAGGGAACTATGGCTACACCTTC
CDR3 protein: CASSFAGNYGYTF

clone size: few
J gene: TRBJ2-1
V gene: TRBV5-1
D gene: TRBD2
CDR3 DNA: TGCGCCAGCAGCCGGGGACTAGCGGGATACTCCTACAATGAGCAGTTCTTC
CDR3 protein: CASSRGLAGYSYNEQFF

clone size: NA
J gene: TRBJ1-1
V gene: TRBV20-1
D gene: NA
CDR3 DNA: TGCAGTACAGGAGTGAACACTGAAGCTTTCTTT
CDR3 protein: CSTGVNTEAFF

clone size: many
J gene: TRBJ1-1
V gene: TRBV5-1
D gene: NA
CDR3 DNA: TGCGCCAGCAGCCCCCTGACAGGCACGAACACTGAAGCTTTCTTT
CDR3 protein: CASSPLTGTNTEAFF

clone size: many
J gene: TRBJ2-3
V gene: TRBV20-1
D gene: TRBD2
CDR3 DNA: TGCAGTGCTAGAGAGGAGCGGGGGGGCCCAGATACGCAGTATTTT
CDR3 protein: CSAREERGGPDTQYF

clone size: NA
J gene: TRBJ2-3
V gene: TRBV6-5
D gene: NA
CDR3 DNA: TGTGCCAGCAGTTCTAGGACTGTCGCAGATACGCAGTATTTT
CDR3 protein: CASSSRTVADTQYF

clone size: medium-sized
J gene: TRBJ2-7
V gene: TRBV14
D gene: NA
CDR3 DNA: TGTGCCAGCAGCCAAGACAATAGGCCCTACGAGCAGTACTTC
CDR3 protein: CASSQDNRPYEQYF

clone size: few
J gene: TRBJ2-5
V gene: TRBV6-1
D gene: TRBD1
CDR3 DNA: TGTGCCAGCAGTCTTGGACAGGCGGATCAAGAGACCCAGTACTTC
CDR3 protein: CASSLGQADQETQYF

clone size: few
J gene: TRBJ2-3
V gene: TRBV6-1
D gene: NA
CDR3 DNA: TGTGCCAGCAGTAAGACCTACCAGCTCACAGATACGCAGTATTTT
CDR3 protein: CASSKTYQLTDTQYF

clone size: few
J gene: TRBJ1-2
V gene: TRBV7-9
D gene: NA
CDR3 DNA: TGTGCCAGCAGCTTAGACTGGGGAATCGAGGGCTACACCTTC
CDR3 protein: CASSLDWGIEGYTF

clone size: NA
J gene: TRBJ1-2
V gene: TRBV6-1
D gene: NA
CDR3 DNA: TGTGCCAGCAGGTCCCAGGGTCGTGGCTACACCTTC
CDR3 protein: CASRSQGRGYTF

clone size: medium-sized
J gene: TRBJ1-1
V gene: TRBV20-1
D gene: NA
CDR3 DNA: TGCAGTGCTCCTACAGACATGAACACTGAAGCTTTCTTT
CDR3 protein: CSAPTDMNTEAFF

clone size: many
J gene: TRBJ2-1
V gene: TRBV12-3/TRBV12-4
D gene: NA
CDR3 DNA: TGTGCCAGCGGGGGCCGGGTGGACAATGAGCAGTTCTTC
CDR3 protein: CASGGRVDNEQFF

clone size: many
J gene: TRBJ1-2
V gene: TRBV4-2
D gene: TRBD1
CDR3 DNA: TGTGCCAGCAGCCAAGGGACAGGGACAGCGCTCTATGGCTACACCTTC
CDR3 protein: CASSQGTGTALYGYTF

clone size: many
J gene: TRBJ2-3
V gene: TRBV20-1
D gene: TRBD1
CDR3 DNA: TGCAGTGCCCCCACCGGGACAGGGTCCGATACGCAGTATTTT
CDR3 protein: CSAPTGTGSDTQYF

clone size: NA
J gene: TRBJ2-7
V gene: TRBV20-1
D gene: NA
CDR3 DNA: TGCAGTGCTCGACCCACCCCCGGCGGCTACGAGCAGTACTTC
CDR3 protein: CSARPTPGGYEQYF

clone size: NA
J gene: TRBJ2-7
V gene: TRBV2
D gene: NA
CDR3 DNA: TGTGCCAGCAGCTCTTATAGCTACGAGCAGTACTTC
CDR3 protein: CASSSYSYEQYF

clone size: few
J gene: TRBJ2-2
V gene: TRBV4-3
D gene: NA
CDR3 DNA: TGCGCCAGCAGCCAAGAAACCCAGATCGGGGAGCTGTTTTTT
CDR3 protein: CASSQETQIGELFF

clone size: NA
J gene: TRBJ1-2
V gene: TRBV29-1
D gene: NA
CDR3 DNA: TGCAGCGTTGAATTCGGTTTGACAAATGGTGGCTACACCTTC
CDR3 protein: CSVEFGLTNGGYTF

clone size: few
J gene: TRBJ2-3
V gene: TRBV20-1
D gene: TRBD2
CDR3 DNA: TGCAGTGGGGGCGGGGGTCGAGATACGCAGTATTTT
CDR3 protein: CSGGGGRDTQYF

clone size: few
J gene: TRBJ1-5
V gene: TRBV19
D gene: NA
CDR3 DNA: TGTGCCAGCAACGGGTGGGCAGTTAATCAGCCCCAGCATTTT
CDR3 protein: CASNGWAVNQPQHF

clone size: few
J gene: TRBJ2-3
V gene: TRBV7-7
D gene: NA
CDR3 DNA: TGTGCTAGCAGCTTAGTCGGACCTAGTACCACAGATACGCAGTATTTT
CDR3 protein: CASSLVGPSTTDTQYF

clone size: NA
J gene: TRBJ2-3
V gene: TRBV5-1
D gene: NA
CDR3 DNA: TGCGCCAGCAGCTTCGAACAGCTCCCCGATACGCAGTATTTT
CDR3 protein: CASSFEQLPDTQYF

clone size: NA
J gene: TRBJ1-2
V gene: TRBV20-1
D gene: TRBD1
CDR3 DNA: TGCAGTGCTAGAGATAGGACAGGGAGGAATGGCTACACCTTC
CDR3 protein: CSARDRTGRNGYTF

clone size: NA
J gene: TRBJ2-3
V gene: TRBV24-1
D gene: NA
CDR3 DNA: TGTGCCACCAGTGATTTTAAACGTAGTATCACAGATACGCAGTATTTT
CDR3 protein: CATSDFKRSITDTQYF